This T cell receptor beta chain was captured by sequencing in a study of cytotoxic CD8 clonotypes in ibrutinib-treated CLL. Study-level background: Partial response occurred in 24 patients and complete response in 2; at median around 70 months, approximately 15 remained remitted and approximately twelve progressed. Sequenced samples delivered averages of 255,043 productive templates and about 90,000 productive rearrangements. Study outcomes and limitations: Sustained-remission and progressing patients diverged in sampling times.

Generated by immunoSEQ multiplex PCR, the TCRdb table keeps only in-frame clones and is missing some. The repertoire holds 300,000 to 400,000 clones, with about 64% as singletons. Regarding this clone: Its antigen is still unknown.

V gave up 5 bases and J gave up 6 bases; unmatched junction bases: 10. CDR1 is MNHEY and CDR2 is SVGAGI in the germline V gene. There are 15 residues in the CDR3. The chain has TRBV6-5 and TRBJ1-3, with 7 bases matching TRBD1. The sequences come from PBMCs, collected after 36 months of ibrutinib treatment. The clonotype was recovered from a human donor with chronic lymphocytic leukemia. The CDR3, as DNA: TGTGCCAGCAGTCCACAGGGGTCATTTACAAACACCATATATTTT. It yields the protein CASSPQGSFTNTIYF.